The source of this T cell receptor beta chain is a study of blood T cell repertoires in COVID-19. The overall study: There were acute and convalescent COVID-19 samples, and they came from the United States, Italy and Spain. From T cells, B-cell-depleted T cells, or PBMCs came the material, which was cDNA or gDNA.

In the original analysis: Estimates of nucleated cell counts were drawn from the amplification of reference gene primers. Libraries were prepared by immunoSEQ multiplex PCR; TCRdb keeps only in-frame clonotypes and omits some of them. V and J calls and clone size are given by that table; D and trimming were obtained from the DNA. The table has about 50,000 clones, 80% to 85% seen once. It was during active infection that Seattle patients were enrolled and then longitudinally followed. The sequencing sample was made of peripheral blood. The clonotype originates from a woman of 80 years or more with COVID-19, enrolled during active disease.

The CDR3 loop is CAWSVLPIETQYF. CDR3 nucleotides: TGTGCCTGGAGTGTACTCCCCATCGAGACCCAGTACTTC. V gene TRBV30 combines with J gene TRBJ2-5; D gene unclear. Germline V lookup: CDR1 GTSNPN, CDR2 SVGIG (reference sequence). Trimming removed 0 bases at V and 5 bases at J, with 10 bases between. This CDR3 spans 13 amino acids.